This T cell receptor (beta chain) was recorded in a study of chemoradiotherapy in HPV16-positive cancers. Study-wide results and limits: The functional HPV-specific definition rests on just a couple of HPV16-positive patients. Candidate HPV-specific clones and E7-related TCR motifs grew in tumor during treatment.

This CDR3 has 16 amino acids. Germline CDR1 SNHLY, CDR2 FYNNEI. V shed 4 bases, J shed 5 bases, and the junction held 11 bases outside the gene matches. Sequencing was performed with immunoSEQ multiplex PCR; in TCRdb, only in-frame clones are kept and a portion is missing. This sample yields about 15,000 clones, of which around 70% are seen a single time; 8% belongs to the top ten. Concerning this clone: No antigen is known for it.

The J gene is TRBJ2-1, the V gene TRBV2; 7 nucleotides agree with TRBD2. The material sequenced was tumor tissue, taken from a patient who underwent chemoradiotherapy. This sequence originates from a human donor with HPV-associated anogenital cancer. CDR3 bases: TGTGCCAGCAGTGGGTTTCAACTAGCGACAAACAATGAGCAGTTCTTC. Its translation is CASSGFQLATNNEQFF.